The entry below gives a single T cell receptor beta chain sequence along with its context. Its antigen is still unknown. Deletions cut 6 bases from V and 6 bases from J, with 12 bases between. CDR1 MNHEY and CDR2 SVGAGI come from the germline V gene. The CDR3 runs to 13 residues. This entry is derived from a study of cytomegalovirus exposure and HLA in healthy donors. Study-wide context: Unique TCRs from HLA-typed donors, approximately 80 million of them, were held in an early data release.

The study ran its PCR with 60 Vbeta and 13 Jbeta primers. Clones were sequenced by immunoSEQ multiplex PCR, and TCRdb holds only the in-frame ones, with some missing. The table shows some 200,000 clones, with 83% occurring only once. Whole-study findings and limits: A highly shared variant cluster was judged a likely technical artifact. With high specificity and sensitivity, the classifier reportedly diagnosed cytomegalovirus status. By a later analysis, the bulk of CMV-associated TCR beta chains appeared HLA-restricted.

Sequences were obtained from PBMCs. This clonotype was sampled from a girl aged 10 to 17 in good health and CMV-seronegative. The chain uses TRBV6-5 and TRBJ2-1; perhaps TRBD2 as D (5 bases). The CDR3 DNA is TGTGCCAGCAGCAACTCGGGATTCAATGAGCAGTTCTTC. Encoded protein: CASSNSGFNEQFF.